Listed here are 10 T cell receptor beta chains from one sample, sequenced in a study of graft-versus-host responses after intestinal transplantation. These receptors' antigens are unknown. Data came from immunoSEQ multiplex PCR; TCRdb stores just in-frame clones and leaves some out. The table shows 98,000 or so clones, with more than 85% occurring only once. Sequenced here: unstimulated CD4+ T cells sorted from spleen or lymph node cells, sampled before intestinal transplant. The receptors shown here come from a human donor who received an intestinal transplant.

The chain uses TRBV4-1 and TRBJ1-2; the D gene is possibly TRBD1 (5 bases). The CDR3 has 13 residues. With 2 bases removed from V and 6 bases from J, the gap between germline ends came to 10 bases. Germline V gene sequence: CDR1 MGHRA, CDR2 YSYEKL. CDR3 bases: TGCGCCAGCAGCCAACTACAGGCGAATGGCTACACCTTC. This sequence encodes CASSQLQANGYTF.

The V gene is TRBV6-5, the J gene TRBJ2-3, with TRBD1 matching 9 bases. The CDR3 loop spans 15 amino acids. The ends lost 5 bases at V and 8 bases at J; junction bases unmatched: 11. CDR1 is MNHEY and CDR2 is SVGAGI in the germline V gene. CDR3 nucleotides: TGTGCCAGCAGTACGGCCGGGACAGGGAGTAGTACGCAGTATTTT. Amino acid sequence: CASSTAGTGSSTQYF.

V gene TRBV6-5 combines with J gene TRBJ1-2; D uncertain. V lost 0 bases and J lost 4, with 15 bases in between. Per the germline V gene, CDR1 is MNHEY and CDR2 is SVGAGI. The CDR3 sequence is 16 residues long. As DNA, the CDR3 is TGTGCCAGCAGTTACTCACCCAGTGCCGGTGGCTATGGCTACACCTTC. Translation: CASSYSPSAGGYGYTF.

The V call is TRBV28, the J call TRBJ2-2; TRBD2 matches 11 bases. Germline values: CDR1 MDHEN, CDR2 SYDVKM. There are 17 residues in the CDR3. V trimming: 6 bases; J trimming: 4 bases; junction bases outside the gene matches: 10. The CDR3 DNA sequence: TGTGCCAGCAGGTTAGCCGGGACTAGCGGCATCACCGGGGAGCTGTTTTTT. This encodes CASRLAGTSGITGELFF.

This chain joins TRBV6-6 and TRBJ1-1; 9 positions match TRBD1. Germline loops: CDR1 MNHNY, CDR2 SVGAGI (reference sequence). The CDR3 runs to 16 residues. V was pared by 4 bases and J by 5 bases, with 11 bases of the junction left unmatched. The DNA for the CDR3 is TGTGCCAGCAGTTCAAATAACAGGGGGCATCAAACTGAAGCTTTCTTT. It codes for CASSSNNRGHQTEAFF.

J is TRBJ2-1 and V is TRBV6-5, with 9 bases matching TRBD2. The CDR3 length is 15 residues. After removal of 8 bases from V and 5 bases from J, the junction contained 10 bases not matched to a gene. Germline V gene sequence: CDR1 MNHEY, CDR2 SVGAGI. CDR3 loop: CASCLLAGVNNEQFF. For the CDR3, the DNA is TGTGCCAGCTGCCTTTTAGCGGGAGTGAACAATGAGCAGTTCTTC.

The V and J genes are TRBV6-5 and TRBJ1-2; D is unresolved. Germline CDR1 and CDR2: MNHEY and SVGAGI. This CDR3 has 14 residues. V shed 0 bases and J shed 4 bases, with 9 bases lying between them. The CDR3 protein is CASSYSLGGYGYTF. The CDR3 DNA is TGTGCCAGCAGTTACTCGCTCGGCGGCTATGGCTACACCTTC.

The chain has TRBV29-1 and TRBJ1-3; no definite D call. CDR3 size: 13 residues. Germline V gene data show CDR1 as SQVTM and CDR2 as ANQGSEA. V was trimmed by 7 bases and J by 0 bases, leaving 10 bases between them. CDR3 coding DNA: TGCAGCGGTACGGGGAGCTCTGGAAACACCATATATTTT. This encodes CSGTGSSGNTIYF.

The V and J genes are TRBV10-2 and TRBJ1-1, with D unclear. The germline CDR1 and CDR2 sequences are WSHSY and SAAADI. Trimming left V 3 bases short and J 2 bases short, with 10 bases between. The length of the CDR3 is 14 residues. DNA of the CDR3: TGCGCCAGCAGTGAATTTACCGGAAACACTGAAGCTTTCTTT. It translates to CASSEFTGNTEAFF.

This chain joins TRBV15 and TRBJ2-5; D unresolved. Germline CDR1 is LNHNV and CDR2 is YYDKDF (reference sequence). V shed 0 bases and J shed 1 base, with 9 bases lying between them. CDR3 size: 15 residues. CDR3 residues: CATSREFTTQETQYF. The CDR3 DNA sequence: TGTGCCACCAGCAGAGAGTTTACAACCCAAGAGACCCAGTACTTC.